This note documents a single TCR beta chain sequence. Many counts were recorded for this clonotype. The antigen it recognizes is unknown. Per-base quality was not reported, and no clone a single base away is much larger than it. This sample stems from a study of identical twins (dated by TCRdb to about 2016). Study-level background: TCR alpha and beta repertoires from monozygotic twins, unrelated adults of various ages and cord blood were deep-sequenced to test whether fetal clonotypes persist. To rule out contamination, the twin experiments were replicated at different times with different library preparation protocols. Overall results and qualifications from the work: Fewer insertions were carried by abundant cord blood beta clonotypes; a weaker similar trend was observed in young adult naive repertoires, while no such trend was observed in memory repertoires. In monozygotic twins, out-of-frame TCR alpha sharing was systematically underestimated by recombination models, although the models agreed with sharing between unrelated individuals. Because the same donors could not be followed over many years, the conclusions relied on cross-sectional statistical analysis. The excess sharing between twins in beta out-of-frame sequences was weaker because fewer shared sequences reduced the signal-to-noise ratio. Compared with coincidental sharing between unrelated individuals, out-of-frame TCR alpha sequences shared between twins had an excess of sequences with low generation probability. Invariant T cells such as MAIT and iNKT could partly confound zero-insertion analyses, though diverse VJ usage argued against this for most clonotypes.

Every donor was a healthy Caucasian. Three pairs of female monozygotic twins, all aged roughly 18 to 30 years, were included in the twin cohort. Peripheral blood mononuclear cells were the source from which RNA for the TCR libraries was isolated. Library preparation employed 5' RACE. Sequenced on an Illumina HiSeq 2000. A universal primer binding site was added through template switching, and the final cDNA carried a unique molecular identifier so that TCR cDNA molecules could be counted accurately. Specific primers in the conserved constant-segment region were used to synthesize first-strand cDNA for TCR alpha and beta chains. Each cDNA library was double barcoded, with a SMART-Mk sample barcode plus Illumina barcodes, to control for contamination. TruSeq adapter sequences along with Illumina sample barcodes were introduced in two successive PCR steps. Sequencing of the TCR alpha and beta cDNA libraries was done on the Illumina HiSeq platform using custom primers. Processing in the source paper ran as follows. Raw reads were processed with MiGEC to extract unique molecular identifiers, and MiXCR was used to determine CDR3 positions. Recombination models were inferred per individual with the repgenHMM and IGoR tools using an EM algorithm. Shared clonotypes were analyzed with the tcR package in R, and sharing was normalized by the product of cloneset sizes. To study raw recombination free of thymic and clonal selection effects, out-of-frame nonproductive sequences were analyzed. TCRdb trimmed public reads at Q25 via fastp, called clones via MiXCR and kept in-frame beta chains. Records with the same CDR3 protein are collapsed into one entry carrying the most frequent genes and DNA. These V and J calls originate from TCRdb's pipeline instead of the authors' own analysis. This sample comprises hundreds of thousands of distinct CDR3 sequences, around 7.5% of them detected only once. Around 1.6% of the sample goes to the ten largest clones.

The V and J ends are trimmed by 11 bases and 2 bases, leaving 14 bases between them. The CDR3, cysteine through phenylalanine, is 13 amino acids long. The entry retains the CDR3 DNA only, 39 bases that are in frame from base 1. From the germline V gene, CDR1 is ENHRY and CDR2 is SYGVKD. The same sample was also used in a study of yellow fever vaccine responses in identical twins. In that second paper, the authors write: According to the authors, in identical twins the way T cells responded to vaccination appeared partly convergent and partly personalized. In the study, vaccine-responding T cell clones were precisely tracked in identical twins.

The sequenced sample consisted of PBMCs. The receptor comes from a woman in her late teens or twenties in good health. The V and J genes are TRBV10-3 and TRBJ2-3, with the D gene not clear enough to name. The DNA is as follows: TGTGCCGCCTCTTCCAACCCCACAGATACGCAGTATTTT. Translated, it gives CAASSNPTDTQYF.